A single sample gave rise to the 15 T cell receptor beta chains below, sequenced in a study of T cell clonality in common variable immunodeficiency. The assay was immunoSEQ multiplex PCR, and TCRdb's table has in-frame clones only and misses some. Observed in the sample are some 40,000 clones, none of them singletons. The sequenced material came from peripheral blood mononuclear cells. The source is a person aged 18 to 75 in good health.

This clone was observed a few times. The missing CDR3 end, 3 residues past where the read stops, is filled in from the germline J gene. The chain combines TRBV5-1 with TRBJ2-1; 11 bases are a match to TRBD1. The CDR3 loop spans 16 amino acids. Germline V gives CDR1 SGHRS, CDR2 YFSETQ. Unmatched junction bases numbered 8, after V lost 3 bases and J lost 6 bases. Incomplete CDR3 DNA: TGCGCCAGCAGCTGGCCTGGACAGGGGGCGCGCAATGAG. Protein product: CASSWPGQGARNE. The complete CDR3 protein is CASSWPGQGARNEQFF.

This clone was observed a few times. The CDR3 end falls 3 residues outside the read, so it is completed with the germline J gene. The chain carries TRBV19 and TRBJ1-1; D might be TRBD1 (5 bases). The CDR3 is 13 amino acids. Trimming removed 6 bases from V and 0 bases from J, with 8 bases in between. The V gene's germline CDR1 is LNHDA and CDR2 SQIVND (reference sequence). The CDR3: CASSETVNTEAFF. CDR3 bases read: TGTGCCAGTAGCGAGACAGTGAACACTGAA.

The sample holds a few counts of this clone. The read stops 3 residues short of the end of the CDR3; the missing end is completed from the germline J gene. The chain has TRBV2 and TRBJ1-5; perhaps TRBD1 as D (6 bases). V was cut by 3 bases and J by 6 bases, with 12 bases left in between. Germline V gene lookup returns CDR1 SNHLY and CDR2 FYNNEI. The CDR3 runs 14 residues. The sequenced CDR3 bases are TGTGCCAGCAGTGAGGGGCAGGGGAGTCAGCCC. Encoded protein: CASSEGQGSQP. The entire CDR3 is CASSEGQGSQPQHF. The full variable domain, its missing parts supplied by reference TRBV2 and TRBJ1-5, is EPEVTQTPSHQVTQMGQEVILRCVPISNHLYFYWYRQILGQKVEFLVSFYNNEISEKSEIFDDQFSVERPDGSNFTLKIRSTKLEDSAMYFCASSEGQGSQPQHFGDGTRLSIL.

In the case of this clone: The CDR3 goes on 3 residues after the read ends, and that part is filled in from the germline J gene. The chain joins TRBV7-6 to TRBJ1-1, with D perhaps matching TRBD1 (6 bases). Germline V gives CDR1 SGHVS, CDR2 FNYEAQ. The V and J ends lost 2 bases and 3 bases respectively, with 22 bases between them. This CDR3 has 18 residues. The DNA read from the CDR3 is TGTGCCAGCAGCTTACATCTCAGCCAGGGGCCAGGGTACACTGAA. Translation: CASSLHLSQGPGYTE. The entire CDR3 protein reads CASSLHLSQGPGYTEAFF.

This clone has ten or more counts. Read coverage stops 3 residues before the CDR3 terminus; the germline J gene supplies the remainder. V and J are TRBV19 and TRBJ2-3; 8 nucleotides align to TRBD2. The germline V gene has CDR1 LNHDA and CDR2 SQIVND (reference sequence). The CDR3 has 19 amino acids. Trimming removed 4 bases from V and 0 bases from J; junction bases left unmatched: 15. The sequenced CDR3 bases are TGTGCCAGTAGTAAAAAAGCGGGAGTCGTAGTTGGGAGCACAGATACG. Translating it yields CASSKKAGVVVGSTDT. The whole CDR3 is CASSKKAGVVVGSTDTQYF.

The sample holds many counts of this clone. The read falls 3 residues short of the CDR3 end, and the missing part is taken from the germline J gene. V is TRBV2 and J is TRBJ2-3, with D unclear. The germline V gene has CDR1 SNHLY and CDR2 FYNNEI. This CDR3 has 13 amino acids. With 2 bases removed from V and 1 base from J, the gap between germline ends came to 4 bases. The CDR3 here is CASSEPGTDTQYF. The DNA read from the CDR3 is TGTGCCAGCAGTGAACCGGGCACAGATACG.

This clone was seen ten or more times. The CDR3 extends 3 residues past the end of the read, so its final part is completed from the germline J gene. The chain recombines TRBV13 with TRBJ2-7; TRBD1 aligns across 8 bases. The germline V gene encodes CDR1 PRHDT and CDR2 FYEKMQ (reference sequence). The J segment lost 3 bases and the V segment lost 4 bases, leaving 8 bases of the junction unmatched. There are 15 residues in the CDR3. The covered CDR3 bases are TGTGCCAGCAGCTCGGGACAGGCCGCAAACTACGAG. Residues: CASSSGQAANYE. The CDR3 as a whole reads CASSSGQAANYEQYF. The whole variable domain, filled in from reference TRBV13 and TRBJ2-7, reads AAGVIQSPRHLIKEKRETATLKCYPIPRHDTVYWYQQGPGQDPQFLISFYEKMQSDKGSIPDRFSAQQFSDYHSELNMSSLELGDSALYFCASSSGQAANYEQYFGPGTRLTVT.

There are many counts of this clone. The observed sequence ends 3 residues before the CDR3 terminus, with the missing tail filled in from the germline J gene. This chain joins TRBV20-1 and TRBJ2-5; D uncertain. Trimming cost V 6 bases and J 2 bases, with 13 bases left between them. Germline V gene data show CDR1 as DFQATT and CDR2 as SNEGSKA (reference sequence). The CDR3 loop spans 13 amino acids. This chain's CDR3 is CSAPLLGQETQYF. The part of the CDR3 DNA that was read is TGCAGTGCACCTCTTCTAGGACAAGAGACC.

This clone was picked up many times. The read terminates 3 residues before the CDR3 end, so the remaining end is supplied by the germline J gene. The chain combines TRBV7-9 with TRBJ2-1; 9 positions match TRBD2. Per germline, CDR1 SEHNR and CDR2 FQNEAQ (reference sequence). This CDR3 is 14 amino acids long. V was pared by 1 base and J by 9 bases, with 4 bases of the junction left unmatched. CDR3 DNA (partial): TGTGCCAGCAGCTTAGAGGGTAGCGGGAGTGAG. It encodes CASSLEGSGSE. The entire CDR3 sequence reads CASSLEGSGSEQFF.

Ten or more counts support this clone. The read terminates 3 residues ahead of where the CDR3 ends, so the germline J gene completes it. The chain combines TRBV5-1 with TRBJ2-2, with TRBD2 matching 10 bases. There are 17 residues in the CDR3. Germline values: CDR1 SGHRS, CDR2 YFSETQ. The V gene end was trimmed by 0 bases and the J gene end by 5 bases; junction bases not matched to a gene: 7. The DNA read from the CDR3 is TGCGCCAGCAGCTTGGATAATAGCGGGAGGAGGACCGGGGAG. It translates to CASSLDNSGRRTGE. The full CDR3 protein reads CASSLDNSGRRTGELFF. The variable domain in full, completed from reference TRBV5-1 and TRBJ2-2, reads KAGVTQTPRYLIKTRGQQVTLSCSPISGHRSVSWYQQTPGQGLQFLFEYFSETQRNKGNFPGRFSGRQFSNSRSEMNVSTLELGDSALYLCASSLDNSGRRTGELFFGEGSRLTVL.

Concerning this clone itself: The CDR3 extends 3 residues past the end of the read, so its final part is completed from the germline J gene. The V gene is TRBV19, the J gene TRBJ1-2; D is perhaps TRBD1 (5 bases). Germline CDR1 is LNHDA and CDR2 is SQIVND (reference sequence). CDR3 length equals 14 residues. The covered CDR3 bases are TGTGCCAGTAGTCGGGGGACTAGCGTTGATGAC. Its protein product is CASSRGTSVDD. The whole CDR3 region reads CASSRGTSVDDYTF.

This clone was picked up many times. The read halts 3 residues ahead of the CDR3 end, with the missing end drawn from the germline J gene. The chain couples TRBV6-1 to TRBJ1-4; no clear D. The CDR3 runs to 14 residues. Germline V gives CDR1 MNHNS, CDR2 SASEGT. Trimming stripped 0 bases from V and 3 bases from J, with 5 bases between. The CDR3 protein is CASSEATSNEKLFF. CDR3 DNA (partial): TGTGCCAGCAGTGAAGCAACTTCTAATGAAAAA.

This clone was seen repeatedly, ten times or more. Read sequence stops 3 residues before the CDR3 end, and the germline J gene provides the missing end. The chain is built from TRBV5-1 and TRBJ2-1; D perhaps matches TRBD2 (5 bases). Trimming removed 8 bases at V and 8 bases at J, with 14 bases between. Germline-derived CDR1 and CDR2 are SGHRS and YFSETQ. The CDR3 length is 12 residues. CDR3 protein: CASHGEGDEQFF. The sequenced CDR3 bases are TGCGCCAGTCATGGAGAGGGCGATGAG.

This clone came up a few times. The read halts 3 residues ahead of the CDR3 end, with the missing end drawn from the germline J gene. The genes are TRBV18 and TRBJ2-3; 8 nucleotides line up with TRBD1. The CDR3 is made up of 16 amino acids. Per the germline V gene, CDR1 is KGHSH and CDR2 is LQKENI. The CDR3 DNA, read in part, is TGTGCCAGCTCACCCCCGGGACAGGCCGTAGGACAGCCG. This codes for CASSPPGQAVGQP. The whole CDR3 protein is CASSPPGQAVGQPQYF.

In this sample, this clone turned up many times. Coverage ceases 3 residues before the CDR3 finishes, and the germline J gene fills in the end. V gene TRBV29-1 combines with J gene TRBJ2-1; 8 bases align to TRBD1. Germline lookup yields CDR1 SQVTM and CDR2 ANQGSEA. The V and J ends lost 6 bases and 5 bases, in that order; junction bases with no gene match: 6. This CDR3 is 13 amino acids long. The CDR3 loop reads CSVAGQGDNEQFF. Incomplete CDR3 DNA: TGCAGCGTCGCCGGACAGGGCGACAATGAG.